A single sample is the source of the 2 T cell receptor beta chains below, sequenced in a study of beta chain features in type 1 diabetes (dated by TCRdb to 2016 to 2018). Library preparation was by the immunoSEQ multiplex PCR assay. The High Capacity cDNA Reverse Transcription Kit was used to reverse transcribe all of the isolated RNA, meaning that expressed TCRB transcripts were what got sequenced. Drawn from immuneACCESS, this table holds only the in-frame rearrangements with V and J called that TCRdb kept. Clones are partly lost; checked studies trace under half to an unresolved V gene and leave the rest unexplained. This sample gives about 620,000 clones in total; around a sixth of them show up just once. The ten largest clones capture approximately 0.093% of the sample. The sequenced sample consisted of naive CD4+ T cells from blood. The cell subset or site label for this specimen denotes: true naive CD4+ T cells. The receptors were sampled from a man aged 18 to 29 in good health.

The chain combines TRBV7-2 with TRBJ1-5, with TRBD1 matching 9 bases. This CDR3 comprises 16 residues. V was pared by 4 bases and J by 6 bases, with 10 bases of the junction left unmatched. The germline V gene has CDR1 SGHTA and CDR2 FQGNSA. Here the CDR3 DNA reads TGTGCCAGCAGCTCGGGAAGGACAGGGGCGGGTCAGCCCCAGCATTTT. Translated: CASSSGRTGAGQPQHF.

The chain carries TRBV7-3 and TRBJ1-1; D not certain. Germline values: CDR1 SGHTA, CDR2 FQGTGA. This CDR3 is 14 amino acids long. Trimming took 5 bases from V and 0 from J, leaving 10 bases between them. CDR3 loop: CASSVGWVNTEAFF. CDR3 DNA sequence: TGTGCCAGCAGCGTGGGATGGGTGAACACTGAAGCTTTCTTT.